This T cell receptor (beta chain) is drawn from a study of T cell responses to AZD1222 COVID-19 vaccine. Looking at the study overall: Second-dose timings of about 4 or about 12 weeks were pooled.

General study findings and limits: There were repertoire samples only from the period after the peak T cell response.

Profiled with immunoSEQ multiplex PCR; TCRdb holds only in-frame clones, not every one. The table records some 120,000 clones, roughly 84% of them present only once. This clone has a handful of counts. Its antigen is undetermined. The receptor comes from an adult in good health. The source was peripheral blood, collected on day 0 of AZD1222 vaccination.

DNA for the CDR3: TGTGCCAGCAGCCAAGACAGGGGAAAGACCCAGTACTTC. Protein sequence: CASSQDRGKTQYF. The chain employs TRBV7-8 and TRBJ2-5; 8 bases are shared with TRBD1. The CDR3 extends over 13 amino acids. Trimming took 5 bases from V and 6 from J; bases not matched to a gene: 5. Per the germline V gene, CDR1 is SGHVS and CDR2 is FQNEAQ.